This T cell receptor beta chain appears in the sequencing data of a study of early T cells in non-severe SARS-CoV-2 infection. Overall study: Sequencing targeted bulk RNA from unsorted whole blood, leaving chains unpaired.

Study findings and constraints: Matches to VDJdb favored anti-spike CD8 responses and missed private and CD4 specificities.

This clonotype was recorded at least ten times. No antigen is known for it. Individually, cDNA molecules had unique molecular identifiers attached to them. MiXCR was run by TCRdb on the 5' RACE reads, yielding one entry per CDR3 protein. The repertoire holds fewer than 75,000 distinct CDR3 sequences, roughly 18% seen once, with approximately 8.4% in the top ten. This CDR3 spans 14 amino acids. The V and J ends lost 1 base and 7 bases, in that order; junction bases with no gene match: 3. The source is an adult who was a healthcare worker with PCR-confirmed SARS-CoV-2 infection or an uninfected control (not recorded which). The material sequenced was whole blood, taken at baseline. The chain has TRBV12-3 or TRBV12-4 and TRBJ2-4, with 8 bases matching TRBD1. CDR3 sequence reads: CASSLGQGMNIQYF. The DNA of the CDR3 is TGTGCCAGCAGTTTAGGACAGGGGATGAACATTCAGTACTTC.